This T cell receptor beta chain appears in the sequencing data of a study of tumor-infiltrating lymphocytes in primary liver carcinoma. Looking at the study overall: The number of productive TCRbeta reads per sample ranged from roughly 3.65 to 7.5 million and was similar across tissue types. Study-level points and caveats: Relative to blood, tumors carried a significantly larger fraction of the repertoire in their top 250 clones (p = 0.039).

Comment on this clonotype: Its antigen is currently unknown. A read error may produce the germline difference seen at one junction end.

The 20-30 mg bulk tissue piece was not sorted before simultaneous RNA and DNA extraction. Donors were untreated and chronically infected with HBV. The CDR3 has 15 amino acids. The template, approximately 500 ng total RNA, yielded TCR beta cDNA made with a constant-region primer. Nested multiplex PCR, run for three rounds with slightly modified ARM-PCR, yielded TCR beta libraries. The study ran its first two PCR rounds for 9 to 10 cycles each, using TRBV1-TRBV30 forward primers and a C-beta reverse primer. MiXCR, applied by TCRdb to the multiplex PCR reads, yields one record per CDR3 protein. Among about 26,000 distinct CDR3 sequences, 75% to 80% were seen once, and the ten largest hold about half.

The origin of this receptor is a man aged 40-50 years with primary liver carcinoma and hepatitis B virus infection. The rearrangement uses TRBV12-3 or TRBV12-4 and TRBJ1-2; 10 nucleotides line up with TRBD1. Sequencing was done on a sample of liver tumor tissue from sampling region 3. The sample's subset: tumor region T3, left-lateral pole. CDR3 nucleotide sequence: TGTCCCAGCAGCCTCAGACAGGGGGCAAACCATGGCTACACCTTC. Protein sequence: CPSSLRQGANHGYTF.